These T cell receptor beta chains were read from a single sample in a study of OX40 agonist ivuxolimab in advanced cancers. The table came from immunoSEQ multiplex PCR; TCRdb's copy has only in-frame clones and leaves some out. Of 50,000 to 75,000 clones in the sample, 80% to 85% are singletons; the top ten hold roughly 3.2%. The source was CD4+ or CD8+ T cells sorted from blood, collected in a trial of the OX40 agonist ivuxolimab. Receptors were obtained from an adult with an advanced solid tumor such as melanoma, head and neck, liver or kidney cancer. The CDR3 runs from the conserved cysteine through the conserved F or W. Each record gives: J gene, clone size, D gene, V gene, CDR3 protein, CDR3 DNA. A D gene is named only where the DNA matches it firmly. Expanded clones get a size class; other rows say once, few or many, or leave the size out.

TRBJ2-3 NA NA TRBV7-2 CASSPSTDTQYF TGTGCCAGCAGCCCTAGCACAGATACGCAGTATTTT
TRBJ2-7 few NA TRBV28 CASSLSEFNEQYF TGTGCCAGCAGTTTATCGGAATTCAACGAGCAGTACTTC
TRBJ2-3 NA NA TRBV13 CASSLQQDTQYF TGTGCCAGCAGCTTACAGCAAGATACGCAGTATTTT
TRBJ1-4 NA NA TRBV6-5 CASSYSAPGKNEKLFF TGTGCCAGCAGTTACTCGGCTCCCGGGAAAAATGAAAAACTGTTTTTT
TRBJ2-5 NA NA TRBV7-3 CASSLDRGAQYF TGTGCCAGCAGCTTAGACCGGGGAGCCCAGTACTTC
TRBJ2-3 NA NA TRBV6-5 CASSYWPDDTQYF TGTGCCAGCAGTTATTGGCCGGACGATACGCAGTATTTT
TRBJ1-6 NA TRBD1 TRBV28 CASSPRDRAVSPLHF TGTGCCAGCAGTCCCCGGGACAGGGCCGTCTCACCCCTCCACTTT
TRBJ2-7 NA NA TRBV5-1 CASTVEPMAYEQYF TGCGCCAGCACCGTCGAGCCGATGGCCTACGAGCAGTACTTC
TRBJ1-4 NA TRBD1 TRBV6-5 CASSYTGTGDEKLFF TGTGCCAGCAGTTATACCGGGACAGGGGATGAAAAACTGTTTTTT
TRBJ1-3 NA NA TRBV5-4 CASSSSARQGPGNTIYF TGTGCCAGCAGCTCCAGCGCGCGCCAGGGGCCTGGAAACACCATATATTTT
TRBJ1-2 NA TRBD1 TRBV4-3 CASSQAWTGGDYTF TGCGCCAGCAGCCAAGCCTGGACAGGGGGCGACTACACCTTC
TRBJ2-3 NA NA TRBV9 CASSVVEGGTDTQYF TGTGCCAGCAGCGTAGTTGAGGGCGGCACAGATACGCAGTATTTT
TRBJ2-3 NA NA TRBV5-8 CASSLAGGTSTDTQYF TGTGCCAGCAGCTTGGCGGGGGGCACTAGCACAGATACGCAGTATTTT
TRBJ1-4 NA NA TRBV28 CASSPNGNRAGEKLFF TGTGCCAGCAGTCCAAATGGTAACAGGGCTGGTGAAAAACTGTTTTTT
TRBJ2-3 NA NA TRBV4-1 CASSLQTGSTDTQYF TGCGCCAGCAGCCTACAGACGGGAAGCACAGATACGCAGTATTTT
TRBJ2-2 NA NA TRBV27 CASSLEGASTGELFF TGTGCCAGCAGTTTGGAGGGGGCAAGCACCGGGGAGCTGTTTTTT
TRBJ1-1 NA NA TRBV6-4 CASSGGALTEAFF TGTGCCAGCAGTGGAGGGGCCCTCACTGAAGCTTTCTTT
TRBJ2-3 NA NA TRBV4-3 CASSSQGGYTDTQYF TGCGCCAGCAGCTCCCAGGGGGGGTACACAGATACGCAGTATTTT
TRBJ2-5 NA NA TRBV18 CASSSGSQETQYF TGTGCCAGCTCCTCCGGGTCCCAAGAGACCCAGTACTTC
TRBJ1-2 NA NA TRBV7-9 CASSSSGSGHYGYTF TGTGCCAGCAGCTCTTCAGGGAGCGGGCACTATGGCTACACCTTC
TRBJ2-1 NA TRBD1 TRBV9 CASSAEDRADYNEQFF TGTGCCAGCAGCGCGGAGGACAGGGCCGACTACAATGAGCAGTTCTTC
TRBJ1-6 NA NA TRBV11-3 CASSTARGWPRNADSPLHF TGTGCCAGCAGCACCGCTCGGGGGTGGCCGCGTAATGCCGATTCACCCCTCCACTTT
TRBJ1-4 NA TRBD1 TRBV7-9 CASSHQGAREKLFF TGTGCCAGCAGCCACCAGGGGGCTCGGGAAAAACTGTTTTTT
TRBJ1-2 once TRBD1 TRBV28 CASSFRDSSTTGYTF TGTGCCAGCAGTTTCCGGGACAGCTCTACCACTGGCTACACCTTC
TRBJ1-5 few NA TRBV18 CASSPTRETNQPQHF TGTGCCAGCTCACCGACAAGGGAGACGAATCAGCCCCAGCATTTT
TRBJ1-2 once TRBD1 TRBV28 CASSPTGQGYDNTF TGTGCCAGCAGTCCGACGGGACAGGGATATGATAACACCTTC
TRBJ1-2 NA NA TRBV28 CATNQGQPNYGYTF TGTGCCACCAACCAAGGACAGCCTAACTATGGCTACACCTTC
TRBJ2-1 NA TRBD2 TRBV7-3 CASSLTSGGSNNEQFF TGTGCCAGCAGCTTAACTAGCGGGGGATCGAACAATGAGCAGTTCTTC
TRBJ2-7 NA NA TRBV7-2 CASSLAEASYEQYF TGTGCCAGCAGCTTAGCGGAGGCGTCCTACGAGCAGTACTTC
TRBJ2-1 NA TRBD2 TRBV4-2 CASSQDSGGASEQFF TGTGCCAGCAGCCAAGATAGCGGGGGGGCTTCCGAGCAGTTCTTC
TRBJ2-5 NA TRBD2 TRBV5-1 CASSPAGGRQETQYF TGCGCCAGCAGCCCAGCGGGGGGCCGCCAAGAGACCCAGTACTTC
TRBJ1-2 once NA TRBV30 CAWSRNYGYTF TGTGCCTGGAGTAGGAACTATGGCTACACCTTC
TRBJ1-1 once NA TRBV18 CASSPRGSLNTEAFF TGTGCCAGCTCACCACGGGGCAGCTTGAACACTGAAGCTTTCTTT
TRBJ2-1 NA NA TRBV18 CASSPPGASRHNEQFF TGTGCCAGCTCACCGCCGGGGGCTAGCCGACACAATGAGCAGTTCTTC
TRBJ1-4 NA TRBD1 TRBV5-1 CASGGQSNEKLFF TGCGCCAGCGGGGGACAGAGTAATGAAAAACTGTTTTTT
TRBJ2-2 NA NA TRBV5-1 CASSLAQGNTGELFF TGCGCCAGCAGCTTGGCGCAGGGGAACACCGGGGAGCTGTTTTTT
TRBJ1-4 NA NA TRBV19 CASSLSPVGEKLFF TGTGCCAGTAGCCTTTCTCCCGTCGGGGAAAAACTGTTTTTT
TRBJ1-1 once NA TRBV7-2 CASSSPTGGSQNTEAFF TGTGCCAGCAGCTCCCCGACAGGCGGTAGTCAGAACACTGAAGCTTTCTTT